Shown below are 22 T cell receptor beta chains from a single sample sequenced in a study of identical twins. TCRdb called the 5' RACE reads again in MiXCR, with one record for every CDR3 protein. The sample has roughly 1,500,000 distinct CDR3 sequences; around a third are singletons. Input material: cord blood. Receptors originate from a newborn girl in good health.

J is TRBJ1-5 and V is TRBV20-1, with D perhaps TRBD1 (6 bases). V lost 4 bases and J lost 2, with 12 bases in between. From germline, CDR1 is DFQATT and CDR2 SNEGSKA (reference sequence). This CDR3 is built from 14 residues. CDR3 loop: CSATQGSGNQPQHF. The CDR3 nucleotides are TGCAGTGCTACCCAGGGGTCGGGCAATCAGCCCCAGCATTTT.

The chain has TRBV28 and TRBJ2-1; 7 bases fit TRBD1. The CDR3 runs to 16 residues. Germline-derived CDR1 and CDR2 are MDHEN and SYDVKM. With 1 base clipped from V and 1 base from J, the junction kept 4 bases outside the gene matches. CDR3: CASSLYLTGSYNEQFF. CDR3 bases: TGTGCCAGCAGTTTATATTTGACAGGGTCCTACAATGAGCAGTTCTTC.

The chain recombines TRBV10-3 with TRBJ1-1; tentatively, D is TRBD1 (5 bases). The V gene's germline CDR1 is ENHRY and CDR2 SYGVKD. The length of the CDR3 is 13 residues. The ends were cut back, 6 bases at V and 0 bases at J, with 8 bases in the middle. CDR3 DNA sequence: TGTGCCATCAGGGACAAATTGAACACTGAAGCTTTCTTT. Its protein is CAIRDKLNTEAFF.

This clonotype was detected only a few times. This chain joins TRBV29-1 and TRBJ1-2; possible D gene TRBD1, 5 bases. The CDR3 runs to 13 residues. From germline, CDR1 is SQVTM and CDR2 ANQGSEA. Trimming cost V 4 bases and J 4 bases, with 13 bases left between them. The CDR3 coding sequence is TGCAGCGTTGCCCTGGGACGCCTCTATGGCTACACCTTC. Translated, it gives CSVALGRLYGYTF.

V usage is TRBV12-3 or TRBV12-4 and J usage is TRBJ2-5, with TRBD2 matching over 11 bases. The CDR3 covers 18 residues. Trimming took 4 bases from V and 4 from J; bases not matched to a gene: 14. The CDR3 spells CASSSVGLAGGNGETQYF. In nucleotides, the CDR3 is TGTGCCAGCAGTTCTGTAGGCCTAGCGGGAGGTAATGGAGAGACCCAGTACTTC.

This clonotype was seen more than once but under ten times. The genes are TRBV29-1 and TRBJ2-4; 8 positions match TRBD2. The J call is doubtful: the DNA matches TRBJ2-7 better. This CDR3 is built from 13 residues. Per germline, CDR1 SQVTM and CDR2 ANQGSEA. In DNA, the CDR3 is TGCAGCGTTGGGACGGGGGGGTTCTACGAGCAGTACTTC. It is translated as CSVGTGGFYEQYF.

The chain uses TRBV5-1 and TRBJ2-1; 9 bases match TRBD2. The CDR3 contains 15 residues. Per the germline V gene, CDR1 is SGHRS and CDR2 is YFSETQ. With 0 bases clipped from V and 9 bases from J, the junction kept 7 bases outside the gene matches. The CDR3 DNA reads as TGCGCCAGCAGCTTGGAAGCTAGCGGGACGGGTGAGCAGTTCTTC. This sequence encodes CASSLEASGTGEQFF. Full variable domain (rest looked up from reference TRBV5-1 and TRBJ2-1): KAGVTQTPRYLIKTRGQQVTLSCSPISGHRSVSWYQQTPGQGLQFLFEYFSETQRNKGNFPGRFSGRQFSNSRSEMNVSTLELGDSALYLCASSLEASGTGEQFFGPGTRLTVL.

The chain recombines TRBV5-6 with TRBJ2-7; D tentatively reads TRBD1 or TRBD2 (5 bases each). Per germline, CDR1 SGHDT and CDR2 YYEEEE. This CDR3 region has 17 residues. Trimming took off 4 bases at V and 6 bases at J, with 26 bases between the two ends. CDR3 protein: CASSRFEPGPRRFEQYF. DNA for the CDR3: TGTGCCAGCAGCCGTTTCGAACCGGGACCTCGGAGGTTCGAGCAGTACTTC.

The rearrangement uses TRBV3-1 and TRBJ2-5; the D gene is possibly TRBD2 (6 bases). The length of the CDR3 is 15 residues. Trimming cost V 3 bases and J 0 bases, with 11 bases left between them. The germline V gene has CDR1 LGHDT and CDR2 YNNKEL (reference sequence). CDR3 loop: CASSHRGTHQETQYF. The CDR3 DNA follows: TGTGCCAGCAGCCATCGGGGGACTCACCAAGAGACCCAGTACTTC.

With regard to this clonotype: The germline gene is not matched at one end of the junction; a read error may be the cause. J is TRBJ2-7 and V is TRBV6-5; D might be TRBD1 or TRBD2, each matching 5 bases. Germline lookup yields CDR1 MNHEY and CDR2 SVGAGI. This CDR3 is 13 amino acids long. The CDR3 bases are TGTGCCATCAGTTACGTGGGGGACTACGAGCAGTACTTC. Translated: CAISYVGDYEQYF.

This clonotype was seen ten or more times. The chain employs TRBV12-3 or TRBV12-4 and TRBJ2-1; tentatively, D is TRBD1 or TRBD2 (5 bases each). Trimming took off 2 bases at V and 2 bases at J, with 10 bases between the two ends. CDR3 length: 15 amino acids. The CDR3 is CASSLLGTTYNEQFF. As DNA, the CDR3 is TGTGCCAGCAGTTTATTGGGGACGACCTACAATGAGCAGTTCTTC.

This clonotype was seen repeatedly, ten times or more. The chain combines TRBV24-1 with TRBJ1-2; D is ambiguous. V lost 3 bases and J lost 4, with 11 bases in between. The CDR3 has 14 residues. CDR1 and CDR2 from the germline V gene are KGHDR and SFDVKD. The CDR3 protein is CATSDRAEPYGYTF. The CDR3 region has the DNA TGTGCCACCAGTGATCGTGCGGAGCCCTATGGCTACACCTTC.

The V gene is TRBV20-1, the J gene TRBJ1-1; a possible D gene is TRBD1 (5 bases). Germline CDR1 DFQATT, CDR2 SNEGSKA (reference sequence). Trimming stripped 5 bases from V and 0 bases from J, with 13 bases between. CDR3 length: 14 amino acids. The CDR3 spells CSAGGRPMNTEAFF. Here the CDR3 DNA reads TGCAGTGCTGGGGGACGCCCGATGAACACTGAAGCTTTCTTT.

This clonotype turned up a few times. The chain links TRBV12-3 or TRBV12-4 to TRBJ1-2; tentative D call: TRBD1 (5 bases). The CDR3 spans 16 residues. V was pared by 5 bases and J by 3 bases, with 19 bases between. This CDR3 reads CASSRARDPIHYGYTF. The CDR3 DNA reads TGTGCCAGCAGTCGCGCGAGGGACCCAATTCACTATGGCTACACCTTC.

This clonotype came up many times. This chain connects TRBV6-5 to TRBJ2-7; D possibly corresponds to TRBD1 (5 bases). Germline V gives CDR1 MNHEY, CDR2 SVGAGI. Trimming removed 5 bases from V and 4 bases from J, with 12 bases in between. The CDR3 length is 13 residues. DNA of the CDR3: TGTGCCAGCAGTGCCGGACGGACATACGAGCAGTACTTC. Protein sequence: CASSAGRTYEQYF.

The chain employs TRBV10-3 and TRBJ2-7, with 9 bases aligning to TRBD2. Losses at the gene ends were 7 bases for V and 7 bases for J; bases not matched to a gene: 11. This CDR3 contains 14 residues. Germline V gene lookup returns CDR1 ENHRY and CDR2 SYGVKD. The CDR3 DNA is TGTGCCATCACAGCGGGAGGAGACTACAATGAGCAGTACTTC. This codes for CAITAGGDYNEQYF.

The rearrangement links TRBV4-2 to TRBJ1-2; 11 bases match TRBD1. The V and J ends lost 2 bases and 3 bases, in that order; junction bases with no gene match: 2. CDR1 and CDR2 from the germline V gene are LGHNA and YNFKEQ. This CDR3 comprises 15 residues. CDR3 protein: CASSQPGQGDYGYTF. CDR3 in DNA: TGTGCCAGCAGCCAACCGGGACAGGGGGACTATGGCTACACCTTC.

This clonotype was counted between two and nine times. V is TRBV5-1 and J is TRBJ1-2; 8 positions agree with TRBD1. V was clipped by 3 bases and J by 2 bases; unmatched bases: 6. This CDR3 is 15 amino acids long. The V gene's germline CDR1 is SGHRS and CDR2 YFSETQ. The CDR3 reads CASSYDRGGNYGYTF. CDR3 coding DNA: TGCGCCAGCAGCTATGACAGGGGAGGGAACTATGGCTACACCTTC.

This clonotype was seen repeatedly, ten times or more. CDR3 sequence: CASSFGQGNYGYTF. The CDR3 DNA reads TGTGCCAGCAGTTTTGGTCAGGGTAACTATGGCTACACCTTC. This rearrangement joins TRBV27 to TRBJ1-2; D perhaps matches TRBD1 (5 bases). Germline V gene sequence: CDR1 MNHEY, CDR2 SMNVEV (reference sequence). The length of the CDR3 is 14 residues. With 3 bases removed from V and 1 base from J, the gap between germline ends came to 9 bases.

The rearrangement links TRBV19 to TRBJ2-1, with 8 bases fitting TRBD2. Trimming cost V 1 base and J 5 bases; bases outside gene matches: 13. Germline CDR1 LNHDA, CDR2 SQIVND (reference sequence). The CDR3 runs to 18 residues. The CDR3 nucleotides read TGTGCCAGTAGTATAGTAGCCCAAGCGGGAGTCTTCCACAATGAGCAGTTCTTC. It yields the protein CASSIVAQAGVFHNEQFF.

V gene TRBV7-2 combines with J gene TRBJ2-7; D not resolved. V lost 6 bases, J lost 5 bases, and 11 bases lay in between. The CDR3 consists of 12 residues. CDR1 SGHTA and CDR2 FQGNSA come from the germline V gene. CDR3 DNA sequence: TGTGCCAGCAGTTTAAGACCCCACGAGCAGTACTTC. Its translation is CASSLRPHEQYF.

The chain uses TRBV5-1 and TRBJ2-2, with no clear D. CDR3 length: 14 amino acids. Germline CDR1 reads SGHRS; CDR2 reads YFSETQ. V was clipped by 5 bases and J by 3 bases, with 11 bases between them. As DNA, the CDR3 is TGCGCCAGCAGTTTCCGTTGGGACACCGGGGAGCTGTTTTTT. This gives the protein CASSFRWDTGELFF.